This record looks at one T cell receptor beta chain sequence and its context. What it binds is unknown. The data stem from a study of cytomegalovirus exposure and HLA in healthy donors. Study outcomes and limitations: Immune exposure information comprised only CMV serostatus. Fewer N-insertions (relative to the approximately 700-donor mean) were reportedly seen in an Asian-associated ancestry cluster in a later analysis.

PCR primers comprised 60 Vbeta and 13 Jbeta primers. Only in-frame clones appear in the TCRdb table, and some are missing; sequencing was by immunoSEQ multiplex PCR. The table shows fewer than 150,000 clones, with 60% to 80% occurring only once. Sequencing input: PBMCs. The sequence came from a man between 18 and 29 years old in good health and CMV-seropositive.

The CDR3, as DNA: TGTGCCACCAGCAGAGCTGGACTAGTCCGGTACCAAGAGACCCAGTACTTC. Translation: CATSRAGLVRYQETQYF. The V gene is TRBV15, the J gene TRBJ2-5; 7 bases match TRBD2. Looked up from germline, CDR1 is LNHNV and CDR2 is YYDKDF (reference sequence). J was trimmed by 0 bases and V by 1 base; bases with no gene match: 8. CDR3 length equals 17 residues.